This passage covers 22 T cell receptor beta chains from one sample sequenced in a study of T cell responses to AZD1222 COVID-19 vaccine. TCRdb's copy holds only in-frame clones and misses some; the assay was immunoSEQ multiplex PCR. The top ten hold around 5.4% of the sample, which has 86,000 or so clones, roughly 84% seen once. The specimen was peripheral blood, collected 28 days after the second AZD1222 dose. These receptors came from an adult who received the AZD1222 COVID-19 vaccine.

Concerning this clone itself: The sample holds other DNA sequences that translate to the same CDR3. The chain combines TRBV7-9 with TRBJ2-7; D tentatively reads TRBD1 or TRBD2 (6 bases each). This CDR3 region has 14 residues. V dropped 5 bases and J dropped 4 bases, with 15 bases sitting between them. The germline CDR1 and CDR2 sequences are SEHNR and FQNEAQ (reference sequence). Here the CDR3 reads CASSPGGGTYEQYF. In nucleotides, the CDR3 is TGTGCCAGCAGCCCCGGGGGCGGGACGTACGAGCAGTACTTC.

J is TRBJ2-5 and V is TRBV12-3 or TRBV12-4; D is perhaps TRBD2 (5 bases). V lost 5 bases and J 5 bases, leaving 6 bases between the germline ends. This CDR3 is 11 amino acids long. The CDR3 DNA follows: TGTGCCAGCAGTGGACTGGAGACCCAGTACTTC. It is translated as CASSGLETQYF.

Here the CDR3 reads CASSLGDYQETQYF. CDR3 DNA sequence: TGTGCCAGCAGCTTAGGGGACTACCAAGAGACCCAGTACTTC. The chain couples TRBV7-2 to TRBJ2-5; a weak D match, TRBD2 (6 bases). Germline V gene sequence: CDR1 SGHTA, CDR2 FQGNSA. The V end lost 1 base, the J end lost 0 bases, and 6 bases lay between the germline ends. The length of the CDR3 is 14 residues.

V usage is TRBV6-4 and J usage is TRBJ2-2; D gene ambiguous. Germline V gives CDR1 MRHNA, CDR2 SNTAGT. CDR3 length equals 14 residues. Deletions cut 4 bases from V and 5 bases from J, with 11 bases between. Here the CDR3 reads CASSGVLGTGELFF. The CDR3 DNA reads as TGTGCCAGCAGTGGGGTGTTGGGAACCGGGGAGCTGTTTTTT.

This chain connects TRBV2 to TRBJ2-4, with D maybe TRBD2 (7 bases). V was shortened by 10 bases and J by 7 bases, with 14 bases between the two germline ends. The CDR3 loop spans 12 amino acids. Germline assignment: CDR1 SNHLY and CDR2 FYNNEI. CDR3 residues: CATGGRGNIQYF. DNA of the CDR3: TGTGCCACGGGGGGCAGGGGCAACATTCAGTACTTC. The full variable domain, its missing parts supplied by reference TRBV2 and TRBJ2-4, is EPEVTQTPSHQVTQMGQEVILRCVPISNHLYFYWYRQILGQKVEFLVSFYNNEISEKSEIFDDQFSVERPDGSNFTLKIRSTKLEDSAMYFCATGGRGNIQYFGAGTRLSVL.

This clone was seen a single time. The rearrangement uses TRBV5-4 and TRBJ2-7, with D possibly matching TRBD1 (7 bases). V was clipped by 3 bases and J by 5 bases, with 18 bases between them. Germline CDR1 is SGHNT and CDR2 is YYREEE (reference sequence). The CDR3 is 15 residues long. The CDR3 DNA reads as TGTGCCAGCAGCTGGGGCAGGGGGGCAGCCGACGAGCAGTACTTC. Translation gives CASSWGRGAADEQYF. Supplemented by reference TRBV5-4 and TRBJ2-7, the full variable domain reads ETGVTQSPTHLIKTRGQQVTLRCSSQSGHNTVSWYQQALGQGPQFIFQYYREEENGRGNFPPRFSGLQFPNYSSELNVNALELDDSALYLCASSWGRGAADEQYFGPGTRLTVT.

For the CDR3, the DNA is TGTGCCAGCAGCCCGGGCGGTGGGGCTCTATACGAGCAGTACTTC. Translated: CASSPGGGALYEQYF. The chain joins TRBV7-2 to TRBJ2-7; maybe TRBD1 (5 bases). Germline assignment: CDR1 SGHTA and CDR2 FQGNSA. This CDR3 is built from 15 residues. With 5 bases removed from V and 4 bases from J, the gap between germline ends came to 18 bases.

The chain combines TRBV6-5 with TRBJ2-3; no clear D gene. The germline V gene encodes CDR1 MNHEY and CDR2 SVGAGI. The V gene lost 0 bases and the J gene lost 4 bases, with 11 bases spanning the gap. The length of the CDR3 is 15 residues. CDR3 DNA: TGTGCCAGCAGTTACTCGGAAGGCGTAGCAGATACGCAGTATTTT. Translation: CASSYSEGVADTQYF.

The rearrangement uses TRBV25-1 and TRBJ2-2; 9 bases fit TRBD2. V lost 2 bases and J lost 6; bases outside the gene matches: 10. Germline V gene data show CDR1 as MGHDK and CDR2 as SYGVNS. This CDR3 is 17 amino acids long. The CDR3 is CASSEKGTSWFPGELFF. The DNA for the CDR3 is TGTGCCAGCAGTGAAAAGGGGACTAGCTGGTTCCCCGGGGAGCTGTTTTTT. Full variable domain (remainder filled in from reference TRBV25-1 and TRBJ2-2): EADIYQTPRYLVIGTGKKITLECSQTMGHDKMYWYQQDPGMELHLIHYSYGVNSTEKGDLSSESTVSRIRTEHFPLTLESARPSHTSQYLCASSEKGTSWFPGELFFGEGSRLTVL.

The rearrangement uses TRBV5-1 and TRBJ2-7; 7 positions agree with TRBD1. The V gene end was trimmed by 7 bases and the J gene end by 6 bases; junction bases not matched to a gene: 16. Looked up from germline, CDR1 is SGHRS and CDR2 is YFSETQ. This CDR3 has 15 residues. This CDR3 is CASRTLETGKVEQYF. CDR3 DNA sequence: TGCGCCAGCCGTACATTGGAGACAGGGAAGGTCGAGCAGTACTTC.

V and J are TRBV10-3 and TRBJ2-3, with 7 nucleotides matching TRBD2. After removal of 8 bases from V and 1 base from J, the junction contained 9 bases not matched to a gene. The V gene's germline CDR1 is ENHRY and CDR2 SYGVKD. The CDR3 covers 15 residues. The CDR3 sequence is CAIGSGAGGTDTQYF. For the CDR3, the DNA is TGTGCCATCGGCAGTGGGGCGGGGGGCACAGATACGCAGTATTTT.

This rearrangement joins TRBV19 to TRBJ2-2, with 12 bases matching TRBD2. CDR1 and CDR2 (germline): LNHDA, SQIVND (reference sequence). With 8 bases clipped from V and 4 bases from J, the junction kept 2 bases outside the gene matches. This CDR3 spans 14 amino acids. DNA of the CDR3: TGTGCCAGTCGGACTAGCGGGGCCACCGGGGAGCTGTTTTTT. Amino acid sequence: CASRTSGATGELFF. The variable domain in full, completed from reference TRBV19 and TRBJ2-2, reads DGGITQSPKYLFRKEGQNVTLSCEQNLNHDAMYWYRQDPGQGLRLIYYSQIVNDFQKGDIAEGYSVSREKKESFPLTVTSAQKNPTAFYLCASRTSGATGELFFGEGSRLTVL.

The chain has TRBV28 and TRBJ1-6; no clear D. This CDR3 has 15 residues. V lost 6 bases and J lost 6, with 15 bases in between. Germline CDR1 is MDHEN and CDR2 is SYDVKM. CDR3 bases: TGTGCCAGCAGCCCCTCTACCCCGGGTAATTCACCCCTCCACTTT. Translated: CASSPSTPGNSPLHF.

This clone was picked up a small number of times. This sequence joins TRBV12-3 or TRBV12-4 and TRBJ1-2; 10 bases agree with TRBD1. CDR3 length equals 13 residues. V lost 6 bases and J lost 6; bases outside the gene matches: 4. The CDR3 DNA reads TGTGCCAGCAGGGTCGGGACAGGGGATGGCTACACCTTC. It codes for CASRVGTGDGYTF.

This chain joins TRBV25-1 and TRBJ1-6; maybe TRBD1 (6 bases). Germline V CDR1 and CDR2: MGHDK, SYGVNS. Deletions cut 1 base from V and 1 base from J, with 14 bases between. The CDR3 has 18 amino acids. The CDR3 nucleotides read TGTGCCAGCAGTGAATCCCGGGGGGCAGGGTCCTATAATTCACCCCTCCACTTT. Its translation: CASSESRGAGSYNSPLHF. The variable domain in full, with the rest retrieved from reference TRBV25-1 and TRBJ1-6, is EADIYQTPRYLVIGTGKKITLECSQTMGHDKMYWYQQDPGMELHLIHYSYGVNSTEKGDLSSESTVSRIRTEHFPLTLESARPSHTSQYLCASSESRGAGSYNSPLHFGNGTRLTVT.

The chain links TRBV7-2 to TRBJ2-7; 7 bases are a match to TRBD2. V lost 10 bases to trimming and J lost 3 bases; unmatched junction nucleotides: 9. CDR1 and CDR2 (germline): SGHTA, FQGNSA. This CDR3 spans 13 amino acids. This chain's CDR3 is CATLGGGYYEQYF. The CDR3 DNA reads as TGTGCCACCTTGGGGGGGGGATACTACGAGCAGTACTTC. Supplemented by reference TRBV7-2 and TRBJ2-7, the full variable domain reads GAGVSQSPSNKVTEKGKDVELRCDPISGHTALYWYRQSLGQGLEFLIYFQGNSAPDKSGLPSDRFSAERTGGSVSTLTIQRTQQEDSAVYLCATLGGGYYEQYFGPGTRLTVT.

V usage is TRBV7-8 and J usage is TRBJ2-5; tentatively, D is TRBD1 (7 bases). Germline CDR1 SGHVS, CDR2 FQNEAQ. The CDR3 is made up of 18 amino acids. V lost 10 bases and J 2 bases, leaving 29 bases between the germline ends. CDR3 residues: CAISRPQQGGKPQETQYF. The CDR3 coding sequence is TGTGCCATCTCCCGTCCTCAGCAGGGGGGAAAGCCACAAGAGACCCAGTACTTC.

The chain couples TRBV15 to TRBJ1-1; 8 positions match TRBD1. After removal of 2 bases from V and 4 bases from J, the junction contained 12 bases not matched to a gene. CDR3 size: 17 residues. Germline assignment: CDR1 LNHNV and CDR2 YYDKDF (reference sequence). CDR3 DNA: TGTGCCACCAGCAGATCCTGGATTACGACAGGGGTCACTGAAGCTTTCTTT. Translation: CATSRSWITTGVTEAFF.

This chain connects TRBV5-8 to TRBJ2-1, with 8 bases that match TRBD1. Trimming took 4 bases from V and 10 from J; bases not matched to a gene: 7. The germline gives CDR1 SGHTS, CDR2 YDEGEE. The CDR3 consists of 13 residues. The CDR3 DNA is TGTGCCAGCAGCACCGGACAGGGCGACGAGCAGTTCTTC. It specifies CASSTGQGDEQFF.

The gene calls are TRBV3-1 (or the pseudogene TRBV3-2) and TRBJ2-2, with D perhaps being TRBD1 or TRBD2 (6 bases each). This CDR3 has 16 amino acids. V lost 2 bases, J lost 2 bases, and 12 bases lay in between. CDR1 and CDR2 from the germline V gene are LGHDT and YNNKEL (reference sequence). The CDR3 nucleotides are TGTGCCAGCAGCCAACTCGCGGGACAAAACACCGGGGAGCTGTTTTTT. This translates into CASSQLAGQNTGELFF.

CDR3 coding DNA: TGTGCCAGCAGCTTAACCCGGCAGGCCTACTACGAGCAGTACTTC. This encodes CASSLTRQAYYEQYF. The chain employs TRBV7-2 and TRBJ2-7; D gene unclear. The V gene lost 2 bases and the J gene lost 3 bases, with 14 bases spanning the gap. The germline V gene has CDR1 SGHTA and CDR2 FQGNSA. The CDR3 consists of 15 residues.

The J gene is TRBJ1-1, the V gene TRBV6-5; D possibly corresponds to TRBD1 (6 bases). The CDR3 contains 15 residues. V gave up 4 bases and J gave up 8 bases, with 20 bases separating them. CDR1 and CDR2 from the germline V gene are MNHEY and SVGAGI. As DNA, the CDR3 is TGTGCCAGCAGTTTATACCACAGGGCTAACTTCGAAGCTTTCTTT. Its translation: CASSLYHRANFEAFF.